One sample yielded the 24 T cell receptor beta chains listed below, sequenced in a study of blood T cell repertoires in COVID-19 (dated by TCRdb to 2018 to 2021). Library generation was performed with the immunoSEQ multiplex PCR assay. TCRdb took over this immuneACCESS table, retaining in-frame rearrangements with V and J assigned. Such tables are incomplete; in checked studies, under half of the missing clones stem from an unresolved V gene, and the remainder is unexplained. Across this sample there are tens of thousands of clones, with approximately 85% seen only once. The top ten hold 10% to 15% of the sample. Source material: peripheral blood. These TCRs come from a human donor in a cohort sampled during active COVID-19.

The CDR3 protein is CASSLSGFDEQFF. Here the CDR3 DNA reads TGCGCCAGCAGCTTGTCAGGGTTCGATGAGCAGTTCTTC. This chain connects TRBV5-1 to TRBJ2-1; D possibly corresponds to TRBD1 (5 bases). V was shortened by 1 base and J by 8 bases, with 10 bases between the two germline ends. The germline V gene encodes CDR1 SGHRS and CDR2 YFSETQ. This CDR3 comprises 13 residues.

This sequence joins TRBV18 and TRBJ2-3, with D hard to call. V was cut by 3 bases and J by 4 bases, with 11 bases left in between. CDR3 length: 14 amino acids. The germline V gene has CDR1 KGHSH and CDR2 LQKENI. The CDR3 sequence is CASSPDLVSDTQYF. CDR3 DNA sequence: TGTGCCAGCTCACCGGATCTAGTCTCAGATACGCAGTATTTT.

Here the CDR3 reads CATSAPDRGELGQYF. CDR3 sequence (DNA): TGTGCCACCAGCGCCCCGGACAGGGGGGAACTGGGGCAGTACTTC. This chain connects TRBV15 to TRBJ2-7; TRBD1 matches 10 bases. The germline V gene has CDR1 LNHNV and CDR2 YYDKDF (reference sequence). V was pared by 5 bases and J by 9 bases, with 13 bases of the junction left unmatched. This CDR3 contains 15 residues.

The chain recombines TRBV30 with TRBJ1-6; D not certain. Germline V gives CDR1 GTSNPN, CDR2 SVGIG (reference sequence). CDR3 size: 16 residues. V dropped 0 bases and J dropped 0 bases, with 9 bases sitting between them. Here the CDR3 DNA reads TGTGCCTGGAGTGTACGGGGTAGCTCCTATAATTCACCCCTCCACTTT. Translation gives CAWSVRGSSYNSPLHF.

The CDR3 region is CASSRTRQETQYF. CDR3 coding DNA: TGTGCCAGCAGCCGGACACGTCAAGAGACCCAGTACTTC. The chain uses TRBV6-4 and TRBJ2-5; a possible D gene is TRBD1 (5 bases). Germline CDR1 is MRHNA and CDR2 is SNTAGT. The CDR3 spans 13 residues. V was trimmed by 6 bases and J by 2 bases, leaving 10 bases between them.

CDR3 bases: TGCGCCAGCAGTGCAAGGAACAGATACAATGAGCAGTTCTTC. Translating gives CASSARNRYNEQFF. The J gene is TRBJ2-1, the V gene TRBV5-1; no clear D gene. The CDR3 length is 14 residues. Trimming stripped 5 bases from V and 4 bases from J, with 13 bases between. Looked up from germline, CDR1 is SGHRS and CDR2 is YFSETQ.

The J gene is TRBJ1-1, the V gene TRBV5-1; D not resolved. V shed 2 bases and J shed 2 bases, with 13 bases lying between them. The CDR3 runs 15 residues. In germline, CDR1 is SGHRS, CDR2 YFSETQ. The CDR3 coding sequence is TGCGCCAGCAGCTTCGGCCAGGTGGGTAACACTGAAGCTTTCTTT. As protein: CASSFGQVGNTEAFF.

The chain couples TRBV5-1 to TRBJ1-1; tentatively, D is TRBD1 (6 bases). CDR1 is SGHRS and CDR2 is YFSETQ in the germline V gene. Deletions cut 4 bases from V and 0 bases from J, with 16 bases between. CDR3 length: 16 amino acids. CDR3: CASSPLQGTMNTEAFF. The CDR3 nucleotides read TGCGCCAGCAGCCCTCTCCAGGGGACAATGAACACTGAAGCTTTCTTT.

The V gene is TRBV4-3, the J gene TRBJ1-6; D is ambiguous. Trimming stripped 0 bases from V and 3 bases from J, with 9 bases between. Germline V lookup: CDR1 LGHNA, CDR2 YSLEER. CDR3 length: 16 residues. The CDR3 bases are TGCGCCAGCAGCCAAGATTTAACAGACTATAATTCACCCCTCCACTTT. Translated: CASSQDLTDYNSPLHF.

In its sample, this clone was seen a few times. This chain links TRBV5-1 with TRBJ2-1; 10 positions match TRBD2. This CDR3 spans 15 amino acids. After removal of 0 bases from V and 7 bases from J, the junction contained 4 bases not matched to a gene. Germline-derived CDR1 and CDR2 are SGHRS and YFSETQ. The CDR3 DNA sequence: TGCGCCAGCAGCTTGGTAGCGGGAGGAGGGAATGAGCAGTTCTTC. Its translation: CASSLVAGGGNEQFF.

The chain couples TRBV10-3 to TRBJ2-2, with 8 nucleotides matching TRBD2. Germline V gene sequence: CDR1 ENHRY, CDR2 SYGVKD. V shed 8 bases and J 6 bases; nucleotides not matched to a gene: 5. The length of the CDR3 is 13 residues. This chain's CDR3 is CAIPRRGAGELFF. Here the CDR3 DNA reads TGTGCCATCCCTCGGCGGGGGGCCGGGGAGCTGTTTTTT.

The V and J genes are TRBV5-1 and TRBJ1-1, with D tentatively TRBD1 (5 bases). CDR1 and CDR2 (germline): SGHRS, YFSETQ. The CDR3 contains 18 residues. V gave up 3 bases and J gave up 1 base, with 22 bases separating them. CDR3 in amino acids: CASSSMKSGADPNTEAFF. The CDR3 bases are TGCGCCAGCAGCTCAATGAAGAGCGGGGCGGACCCGAACACTGAAGCTTTCTTT. The full variable domain, in which reference TRBV5-1 and TRBJ1-1 provide the parts outside the CDR3, is KAGVTQTPRYLIKTRGQQVTLSCSPISGHRSVSWYQQTPGQGLQFLFEYFSETQRNKGNFPGRFSGRQFSNSRSEMNVSTLELGDSALYLCASSSMKSGADPNTEAFFGQGTRLTVV.

The J gene is TRBJ1-1, the V gene TRBV7-2; 8 bases fit TRBD1. V lost 8 bases, J lost 0 bases, and 5 bases stayed unmatched. Germline V gene data show CDR1 as SGHTA and CDR2 as FQGNSA. The CDR3 extends over 14 amino acids. The CDR3 sequence is CASGRGRMNTEAFF. The CDR3 nucleotides are TGTGCCAGCGGCAGGGGGCGGATGAACACTGAAGCTTTCTTT.

This rearrangement joins TRBV5-8 to TRBJ1-2; D not certain. Deletions cut 1 base from V and 8 bases from J, with 9 bases between. The germline CDR1 and CDR2 sequences are SGHTS and YDEGEE. The CDR3 has 12 amino acids. CDR3 coding DNA: TGTGCCAGCAGCTTGCAACTGCGGGGCTACACCTTC. Translating gives CASSLQLRGYTF.

The chain couples TRBV19 to TRBJ2-7; D gene unclear. Germline-derived CDR1 and CDR2 are LNHDA and SQIVND (reference sequence). Trimming shortened V by 6 bases and J by 2 bases, and 11 bases separated the two germline ends. The CDR3 is made up of 13 amino acids. The CDR3 nucleotides read TGTGCCAGTAGCCGCCGTCCTACCTACGAGCAGTACTTC. Translation: CASSRRPTYEQYF.

V is TRBV5-1 and J is TRBJ2-1; 7 nucleotides agree with TRBD2. Germline V lookup: CDR1 SGHRS, CDR2 YFSETQ. This CDR3 is built from 13 residues. The junction had 6 bases not matched to a gene; V was cut back by 4 bases and J by 8 bases. The CDR3 DNA follows: TGCGCCAGCAGCCAAGCGACTAGCCATGAGCAGTTCTTC. This codes for CASSQATSHEQFF.

V usage is TRBV7-8 and J usage is TRBJ2-3, with D uncertain. Germline V CDR1 and CDR2: SGHVS, FQNEAQ. Trimming removed 1 base at V and 1 base at J, with 6 bases between. CDR3 length equals 14 residues. The CDR3 sequence: CASSLVGRTDTQYF. In nucleotides, the CDR3 is TGTGCCAGCAGCTTAGTGGGCCGCACAGATACGCAGTATTTT.

This chain's CDR3 is CATSRDLAARGETQYF. Written as DNA, the CDR3 is TGTGCCACCAGCAGAGATCTAGCGGCCCGCGGGGAGACCCAGTACTTC. This sequence joins TRBV15 and TRBJ2-5; 7 bases line up with TRBD2. The CDR3 loop spans 16 amino acids. Trimming took 0 bases from V and 5 from J; bases not matched to a gene: 9. The germline gives CDR1 LNHNV, CDR2 YYDKDF (reference sequence).

In its sample, this clone was seen once. The V call is TRBV11-3, the J call TRBJ2-1, with 10 bases fitting TRBD1. The V gene's germline CDR1 is SGHNT and CDR2 YENEEA. The CDR3 is 15 amino acids. The V gene end was trimmed by 4 bases and the J gene end by 4 bases; junction bases not matched to a gene: 4. CDR3 DNA sequence: TGTGCCAGCAGCTCCGGACAGGGGGGGTACAATGAGCAGTTCTTC. Translating gives CASSSGQGGYNEQFF.

This chain uses TRBV9 with TRBJ2-1; TRBD2 matches at 8 bases. Germline assignment: CDR1 SGDLS and CDR2 YYNGEE. CDR3 size: 18 residues. Trimming cost V 0 bases and J 0 bases; bases outside gene matches: 8. CDR3: CASSVGPLAASSYNEQFF. The CDR3 bases are TGTGCCAGCAGCGTAGGCCCACTAGCGGCGAGCTCCTACAATGAGCAGTTCTTC.

The sample holds one count of this clone. The V gene is TRBV28, the J gene TRBJ2-1; 8 bases are a match to TRBD1. With 6 bases clipped from V and 3 bases from J, the junction kept 7 bases outside the gene matches. Per germline, CDR1 MDHEN and CDR2 SYDVKM. The CDR3 runs 15 residues. The CDR3 loop reads CASSHGTGLYNEQFF. The CDR3 DNA reads TGTGCCAGCAGCCACGGGACAGGCCTCTACAATGAGCAGTTCTTC. The full variable domain, with the rest looked up from reference TRBV28 and TRBJ2-1, is DVKVTQSSRYLVKRTGEKVFLECVQDMDHENMFWYRQDPGLGLRLIYFSYDVKMKEKGDIPEGYSVSREKKERFSLILESASTNQTSMYLCASSHGTGLYNEQFFGPGTRLTVL.

V is TRBV30 and J is TRBJ2-4; no firm D call. Trimming left V 5 bases short and J 0 bases short, with 11 bases between. Germline V gene lookup returns CDR1 GTSNPN and CDR2 SVGIG (reference sequence). The CDR3 runs 14 residues. CDR3 protein: CAWEQPVAKNIQYF. The CDR3 DNA reads TGTGCCTGGGAGCAACCCGTAGCCAAAAACATTCAGTACTTC.

This clone was seen a single time. V and J are TRBV6-5 and TRBJ2-3, with 7 bases matching TRBD1. Trimming took 2 bases from V and 4 from J; bases not matched to a gene: 3. This CDR3 contains 14 residues. Germline V gives CDR1 MNHEY, CDR2 SVGAGI. CDR3 nucleotide sequence: TGTGCCAGCAGTTACGGGGACAGCGCAGATACGCAGTATTTT. Protein sequence: CASSYGDSADTQYF.

The sample holds one count of this clone. The chain uses TRBV7-3 and TRBJ2-2, with D perhaps matching TRBD2 (6 bases). V was cut by 4 bases and J by 8 bases, with 14 bases left in between. Germline V gene data show CDR1 as SGHTA and CDR2 as FQGTGA. This CDR3 is 14 amino acids long. CDR3 region: CASSSGSRPGELFF. CDR3 coding DNA: TGTGCCAGCAGCTCCGGGAGTCGGCCGGGGGAGCTGTTTTTT.